A single sample is the source of the 29 T cell receptor beta chains below, sequenced in a study of blood T cell repertoires in COVID-19. This table comes from immunoSEQ multiplex PCR, and its TCRdb copy is limited to in-frame clones, with some not included. Of around 200,000 clones listed, around 75% are singletons. The sequencing sample was made of peripheral blood. The receptors come from a human donor in a cohort sampled during active COVID-19.

The rearrangement uses TRBV27 and TRBJ2-7; 9 bases map to TRBD2. Per the germline V gene, CDR1 is MNHEY and CDR2 is SMNVEV (reference sequence). The CDR3 is 18 residues long. V was clipped by 3 bases and J by 0 bases; unmatched bases: 12. The CDR3 DNA reads TGTGCCAGCAGTTTTCGCCGGGCTAGCGGGAAGGCCTCCTACGAGCAGTACTTC. Its protein product is CASSFRRASGKASYEQYF.

The rearrangement links TRBV11-2 to TRBJ1-2; 10 nucleotides match TRBD1. Germline V CDR1 and CDR2: SGHAT, FQNNGV. The CDR3 is made up of 17 amino acids. Trimming at V came to 0 bases and at J to 3 bases, leaving 7 bases not matched to a gene. CDR3 bases: TGTGCCAGCAGCTTAGAGACAGGGGGCATAGTCGACTATGGCTACACCTTC. Residues: CASSLETGGIVDYGYTF.

CDR3 nucleotide sequence: TGTGCCAGCAAGAATAGCGGGAGCCGGGCCTACGAGCAGTACTTC. This codes for CASKNSGSRAYEQYF. This sequence joins TRBV28 and TRBJ2-7, with 9 bases that match TRBD2. The germline CDR1 and CDR2 sequences are MDHEN and SYDVKM. The CDR3 totals 15 residues. With V trimmed by 7 bases and J by 2 bases, 9 bases remained unmatched.

This clone appeared a single time. The chain is built from TRBV9 and TRBJ2-3; 9 nucleotides agree with TRBD2. Trimming took 3 bases from V and 1 from J; bases not matched to a gene: 9. Looked up from germline, CDR1 is SGDLS and CDR2 is YYNGEE. The CDR3 totals 17 residues. As DNA, the CDR3 is TGTGCCAGCAGCGCCAGAGCATCTAGCGGGGGCACAGATACGCAGTATTTT. This sequence encodes CASSARASSGGTDTQYF. Complete variable domain (other parts from reference TRBV9 and TRBJ2-3): DSGVTQTPKHLITATGQRVTLRCSPRSGDLSVYWYQQSLDQGLQFLIQYYNGEERAKGNILERFSAQQFPDLHSELNLSSLELGDSALYFCASSARASSGGTDTQYFGPGTRLTVL.

The CDR3 DNA sequence: TGCAGCGTTGCGAAAACAGGTCGTGAACAGACCCAGTACTTC. Protein product: CSVAKTGREQTQYF. The chain couples TRBV29-1 to TRBJ2-5; possibly TRBD1 for D (5 bases). Germline V gives CDR1 SQVTM, CDR2 ANQGSEA. This CDR3 has 14 amino acids. V dropped 4 bases and J dropped 6 bases, with 18 bases sitting between them.

This clone turned up a few times. DNA of the CDR3: TGTGCCAGCAGCTCGATTAGCGGGATAGTTATAGATACGCAGTATTTT. It specifies CASSSISGIVIDTQYF. The V gene is TRBV7-9, the J gene TRBJ2-3, with 8 positions matching TRBD2. Looked up from germline, CDR1 is SEHNR and CDR2 is FQNEAQ (reference sequence). The CDR3 has 16 amino acids. V was pared by 4 bases and J by 5 bases, with 11 bases of the junction left unmatched.

This clone has a single count. The chain combines TRBV19 with TRBJ2-3, with a possible D match to TRBD2 (5 bases). Trimming removed 3 bases at V and 1 base at J, with 11 bases between. CDR3 length equals 15 residues. Germline CDR1 reads LNHDA; CDR2 reads SQIVND (reference sequence). CDR3 DNA: TGTGCCAGTAGTATGCGGTTTAGCGGCACAGATACGCAGTATTTT. Protein sequence: CASSMRFSGTDTQYF.

There are a few counts of this clone. V and J are TRBV6-1 and TRBJ2-7, with D unresolved. From germline, CDR1 is MNHNS and CDR2 SASEGT. The CDR3 extends over 15 amino acids. V was clipped by 1 base and J by 2 bases, with 12 bases between them. The CDR3 protein is CASSEGPTSTYEQYF. CDR3 nucleotide sequence: TGTGCCAGCAGTGAAGGGCCGACATCAACCTACGAGCAGTACTTC.

The chain recombines TRBV5-1 with TRBJ2-2, with 10 bases fitting TRBD1. Unmatched junction bases numbered 4, after V lost 4 bases and J lost 4 bases. The CDR3 is 15 residues long. Germline lookup yields CDR1 SGHRS and CDR2 YFSETQ. CDR3 nucleotide sequence: TGCGCCAGCAGCCGGGACAGGGGATTCACCGGGGAGCTGTTTTTT. Encoded protein: CASSRDRGFTGELFF.

V is TRBV19 and J is TRBJ1-1; D may be TRBD1 (6 bases). The CDR3 spans 12 residues. The germline gives CDR1 LNHDA, CDR2 SQIVND (reference sequence). V was trimmed by 3 bases and J by 7 bases, leaving 9 bases between them. In DNA form, the CDR3 reads TGTGCCAGTAGTATGCAGGGGTATGAAGCTTTCTTT. Translated, it gives CASSMQGYEAFF.

The sample holds one count of this clone. The rearrangement links TRBV9 to TRBJ1-2; TRBD1 might be the D (5 bases). The germline V gene has CDR1 SGDLS and CDR2 YYNGEE. Deletions cut 4 bases from V and 5 bases from J, with 12 bases between. The CDR3 is 13 residues long. The CDR3 loop reads CASSTGTPYGYTF. CDR3 coding DNA: TGTGCCAGCAGCACCGGGACTCCTTATGGCTACACCTTC.

The chain employs TRBV7-2 and TRBJ1-2, with D tentatively TRBD1 (5 bases). The germline V gene encodes CDR1 SGHTA and CDR2 FQGNSA. Trimming took 2 bases from V and 8 from J, leaving 15 bases between them. This CDR3 has 14 residues. In DNA form, the CDR3 reads TGTGCCAGCAGCTTACTACGGGGGACTGGGGGCTACACCTTC. Amino acid sequence: CASSLLRGTGGYTF. Complete variable domain (other parts from reference TRBV7-2 and TRBJ1-2): GAGVSQSPSNKVTEKGKDVELRCDPISGHTALYWYRQSLGQGLEFLIYFQGNSAPDKSGLPSDRFSAERTGGSVSTLTIQRTQQEDSAVYLCASSLLRGTGGYTFGSGTRLTVV.

This clone was seen just once. The CDR3 DNA sequence: TGTGCCAGCAGCGTAGACACCCCGTCGGGAAACACCATATATTTT. Amino acid sequence: CASSVDTPSGNTIYF. This chain connects TRBV9 to TRBJ1-3; unclear D gene. Germline V gene data show CDR1 as SGDLS and CDR2 as YYNGEE. The CDR3 covers 15 residues. With 0 bases removed from V and 4 bases from J, the gap between germline ends came to 11 bases.

The chain recombines TRBV20-1 with TRBJ2-1, with 8 bases aligning to TRBD2. The CDR3 has 15 amino acids. After removal of 3 bases from V and 3 bases from J, the junction contained 7 bases not matched to a gene. Germline CDR1 reads DFQATT; CDR2 reads SNEGSKA (reference sequence). The CDR3, as DNA: TGCAGTGCTAGTAACCGGGAGGGTTACTACAATGAGCAGTTCTTC. Translating gives CSASNREGYYNEQFF.

V gene TRBV28 combines with J gene TRBJ2-7; 10 nucleotides line up with TRBD1. Losses at the gene ends were 4 bases for V and 3 bases for J; bases not matched to a gene: 9. CDR3 length: 16 residues. Germline lookup yields CDR1 MDHEN and CDR2 SYDVKM. CDR3 loop: CASSYTPGTGDYEQYF. CDR3 coding DNA: TGTGCCAGCAGTTATACTCCCGGGACAGGGGACTACGAGCAGTACTTC.

Note on this clone: The same CDR3 arises from other DNA sequences in this sample as well. The genes are TRBV19 and TRBJ1-1, with D uncertain. CDR1 LNHDA and CDR2 SQIVND come from the germline V gene (reference sequence). This CDR3 spans 13 amino acids. With 1 base removed from V and 1 base from J, the gap between germline ends came to 4 bases. The CDR3 region has the DNA TGTGCCAGTAGTATAGGACAGAACACTGAAGCTTTCTTT. Its translation: CASSIGQNTEAFF.

The V call is TRBV7-9, the J call TRBJ2-1; 7 nucleotides align to TRBD2. V lost 1 base, J lost 4 bases, and 4 bases stayed unmatched. The CDR3 contains 15 residues. The germline V gene has CDR1 SEHNR and CDR2 FQNEAQ (reference sequence). This chain's CDR3 is CASSLGLAAYNEQFF. The CDR3 DNA reads TGTGCCAGCAGCTTAGGGCTAGCGGCATACAATGAGCAGTTCTTC.

CDR3 region: CASSLQGAKTQYF. CDR3 bases: TGTGCCAGCAGCCTACAGGGGGCAAAGACCCAGTACTTC. The rearrangement joins TRBV5-4 to TRBJ2-5, with 9 bases aligning to TRBD1. From germline, CDR1 is SGHNT and CDR2 YYREEE (reference sequence). The trim removed 4 bases at V and 6 bases at J, leaving 4 bases unmatched. The CDR3 length is 13 residues.

This clone has just one count. This chain links TRBV10-3 with TRBJ2-1, with 8 bases identical to TRBD1. V lost 7 bases and J lost 8; bases outside the gene matches: 7. The CDR3 has 13 residues. In germline, CDR1 is ENHRY, CDR2 SYGVKD. The CDR3 DNA follows: TGTGCCATCACTCAGACAGGGGTTGATGAGCAGTTCTTC. Protein: CAITQTGVDEQFF.

This clone turned up a few times. The rearrangement uses TRBV5-5 and TRBJ1-2; TRBD1 matches at 9 bases. J was trimmed by 7 bases and V by 2 bases; bases with no gene match: 6. The germline V gene encodes CDR1 SGHKS and CDR2 YYEKEE (reference sequence). The CDR3 loop spans 14 amino acids. Here the CDR3 reads CASSLRGQGAGYTF. In DNA, the CDR3 is TGTGCCAGCAGCTTACGGGGACAGGGCGCTGGCTACACCTTC.

The rearrangement uses TRBV24-1 and TRBJ2-7, with D uncertain. Trimming pared 0 bases from V and 3 bases from J, leaving 14 bases between. The CDR3 has 16 amino acids. The V gene's germline CDR1 is KGHDR and CDR2 SFDVKD. In DNA, the CDR3 is TGTGCCACCAGTGATTTGCCGAACATTGCAGACTACGAGCAGTACTTC. This encodes CATSDLPNIADYEQYF.

The genes are TRBV28 and TRBJ1-2; weak D call: TRBD1 (5 bases). The CDR3 is made up of 12 amino acids. Deletions cut 7 bases from V and 7 bases from J, with 13 bases between. Germline V gene data show CDR1 as MDHEN and CDR2 as SYDVKM. The CDR3, as DNA: TGTGCCAGCACCCTGACAGCTGCTGGCTACACCTTC. As protein: CASTLTAAGYTF.

CDR3 in amino acids: CASSQVTGGTRYF. The DNA of the CDR3 is TGTGCCAGCAGCCAAGTTACCGGCGGGACCCGGTACTTC. The gene calls are TRBV3-1 (or the pseudogene TRBV3-2) and TRBJ2-4; TRBD2 is a possible D gene (6 bases). This CDR3 region has 13 residues. Trimming stripped 1 base from V and 15 bases from J, with 16 bases between. Per germline, CDR1 LGHDT and CDR2 YNNKEL (reference sequence).

The genes are TRBV19 and TRBJ1-5; perhaps TRBD1 as D (5 bases). This CDR3 has 16 amino acids. Trimming stripped 6 bases from V and 6 bases from J, with 21 bases between. Per the germline V gene, CDR1 is LNHDA and CDR2 is SQIVND (reference sequence). The CDR3 nucleotides are TGTGCCAGTAGCCAAATTATAGGAGGGGACGGTCAGCCCCAGCATTTT. As protein: CASSQIIGGDGQPQHF.

This clone was seen a handful of times. The chain links TRBV7-2 to TRBJ2-3; 9 bases agree with TRBD2. The germline V gene encodes CDR1 SGHTA and CDR2 FQGNSA. After removal of 5 bases from V and 5 bases from J, the junction contained 5 bases not matched to a gene. CDR3 length: 14 amino acids. CDR3 in amino acids: CASSPLLAGDTQYF. The CDR3 DNA is TGTGCCAGCAGCCCGCTACTAGCGGGAGATACGCAGTATTTT. Variable domain in full (rest from reference TRBV7-2 and TRBJ2-3): GAGVSQSPSNKVTEKGKDVELRCDPISGHTALYWYRQSLGQGLEFLIYFQGNSAPDKSGLPSDRFSAERTGGSVSTLTIQRTQQEDSAVYLCASSPLLAGDTQYFGPGTRLTVL.

This chain links TRBV10-3 with TRBJ1-4; maybe TRBD1 (5 bases). V was trimmed by 6 bases and J by 3 bases, leaving 17 bases between them. CDR3 size: 16 residues. Germline V CDR1 and CDR2: ENHRY, SYGVKD. The CDR3 region has the DNA TGTGCCATCAGATCTTCGGGGGGTCTGGCTAATGAAAAACTGTTTTTT. This translates into CAIRSSGGLANEKLFF.

The chain's CDR3 is CASSEEQGASYEQYF. The CDR3 coding sequence is TGTGCCAGCAGTGAAGAGCAGGGGGCCTCCTACGAGCAGTACTTC. The rearrangement joins TRBV6-4 to TRBJ2-7, with 8 bases that match TRBD1. Germline V gene lookup returns CDR1 MRHNA and CDR2 SNTAGT. Unmatched junction bases numbered 4, after V lost 3 bases and J lost 0 bases. CDR3 length: 15 residues.

The genes are TRBV7-8 and TRBJ1-2, with 10 bases aligning to TRBD1. The CDR3 consists of 14 residues. V lost 3 bases, J lost 8 bases, and 6 bases stayed unmatched. CDR1 is SGHVS, CDR2 FQNEAQ, per germline. As DNA, the CDR3 is TGTGCCAGCAGCTTCGAGACAGGGGGCTCCGGCTACACCTTC. This sequence encodes CASSFETGGSGYTF.

The V gene is TRBV24-1, the J gene TRBJ1-5; possible D gene TRBD1, 5 bases. Trimming cost V 2 bases and J 11 bases, with 12 bases left between them. CDR1 KGHDR and CDR2 SFDVKD come from the germline V gene. The CDR3 consists of 13 residues. The CDR3 nucleotides read TGTGCCACCAGTGATTCTCTTGGGGGGTCCCAGCATTTT. The encoded protein is CATSDSLGGSQHF.